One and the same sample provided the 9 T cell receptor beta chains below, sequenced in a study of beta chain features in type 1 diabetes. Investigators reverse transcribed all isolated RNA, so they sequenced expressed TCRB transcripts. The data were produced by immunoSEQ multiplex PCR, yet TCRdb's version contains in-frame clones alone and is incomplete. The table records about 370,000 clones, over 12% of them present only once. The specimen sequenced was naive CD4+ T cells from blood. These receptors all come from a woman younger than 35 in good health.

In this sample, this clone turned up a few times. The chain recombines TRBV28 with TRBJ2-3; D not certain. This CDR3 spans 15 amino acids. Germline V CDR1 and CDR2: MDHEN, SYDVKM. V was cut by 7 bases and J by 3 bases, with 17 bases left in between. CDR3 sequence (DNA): TGTGCCAGCACCCTGTCCGGGTCACGGACAGATACGCAGTATTTT. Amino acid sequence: CASTLSGSRTDTQYF.

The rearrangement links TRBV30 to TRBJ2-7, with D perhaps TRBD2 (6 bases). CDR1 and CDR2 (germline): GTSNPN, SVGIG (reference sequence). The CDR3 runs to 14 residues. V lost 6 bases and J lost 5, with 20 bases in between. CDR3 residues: CACLGGLAFHEQYF. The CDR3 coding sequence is TGTGCCTGCTTGGGAGGCCTAGCGTTCCACGAGCAGTACTTC.

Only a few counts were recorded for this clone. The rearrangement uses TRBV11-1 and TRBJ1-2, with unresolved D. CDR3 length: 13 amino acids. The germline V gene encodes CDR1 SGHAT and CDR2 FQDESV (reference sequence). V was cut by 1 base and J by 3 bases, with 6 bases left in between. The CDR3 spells CASSLEPDYGYTF. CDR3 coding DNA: TGTGCCAGCAGCTTAGAACCAGACTATGGCTACACCTTC. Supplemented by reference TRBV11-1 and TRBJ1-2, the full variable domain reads EAEVAQSPRYKITEKSQAVAFWCDPISGHATLYWYRQILGQGPELLVQFQDESVVDDSQLPKDRFSAERLKGVDSTLKIQPAELGDSAMYLCASSLEPDYGYTFGSGTRLTVV.

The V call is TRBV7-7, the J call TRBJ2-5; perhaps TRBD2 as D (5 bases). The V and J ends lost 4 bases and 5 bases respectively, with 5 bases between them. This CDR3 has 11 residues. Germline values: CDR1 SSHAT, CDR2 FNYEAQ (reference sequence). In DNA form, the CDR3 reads TGTGCCAGCAGCTCGGGGGAGACCCAGTACTTC. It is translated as CASSSGETQYF.

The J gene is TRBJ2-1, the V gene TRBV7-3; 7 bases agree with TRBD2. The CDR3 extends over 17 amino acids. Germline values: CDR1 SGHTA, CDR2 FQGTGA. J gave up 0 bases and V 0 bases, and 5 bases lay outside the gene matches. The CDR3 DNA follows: TGTGCCAGCAGCTTAACGTCTGGCGGGAGCTCCTACAATGAGCAGTTCTTC. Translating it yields CASSLTSGGSSYNEQFF.

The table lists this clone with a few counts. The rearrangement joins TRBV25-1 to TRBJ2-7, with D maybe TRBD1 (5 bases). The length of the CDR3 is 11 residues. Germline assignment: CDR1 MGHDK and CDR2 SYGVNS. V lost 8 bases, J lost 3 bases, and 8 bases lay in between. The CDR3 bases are TGTGCCAGCGGACATAGCTACGAGCAGTACTTC. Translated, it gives CASGHSYEQYF.

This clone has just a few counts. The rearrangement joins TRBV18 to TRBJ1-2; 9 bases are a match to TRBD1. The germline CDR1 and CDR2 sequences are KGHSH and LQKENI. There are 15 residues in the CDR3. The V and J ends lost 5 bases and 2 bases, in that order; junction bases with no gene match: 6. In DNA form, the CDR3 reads TGTGCCAGCTCAACAATGGACAGGGGAAACTATGGCTACACCTTC. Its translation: CASSTMDRGNYGYTF. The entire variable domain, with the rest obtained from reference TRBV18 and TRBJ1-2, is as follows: NAGVMQNPRHLVRRRGQEARLRCSPMKGHSHVYWYRQLPEEGLKFMVYLQKENIIDESGMPKERFSAEFPKEGPSILRIQQVVRGDSAAYFCASSTMDRGNYGYTFGSGTRLTVV.

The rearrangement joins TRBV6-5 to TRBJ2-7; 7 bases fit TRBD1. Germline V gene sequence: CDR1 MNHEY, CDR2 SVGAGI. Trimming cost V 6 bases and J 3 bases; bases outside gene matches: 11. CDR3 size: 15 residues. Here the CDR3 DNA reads TGTGCCAGCAGCCCGGCGACAGGGTTCGTCTACGAGCAGTACTTC. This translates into CASSPATGFVYEQYF.

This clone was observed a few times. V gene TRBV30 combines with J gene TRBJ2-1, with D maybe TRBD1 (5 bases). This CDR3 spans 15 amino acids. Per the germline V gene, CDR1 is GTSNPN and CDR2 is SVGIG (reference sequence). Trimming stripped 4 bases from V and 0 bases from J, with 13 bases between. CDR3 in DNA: TGTGCCTGGAAGGGGTTGGCAAGCTCCTACAATGAGCAGTTCTTC. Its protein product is CAWKGLASSYNEQFF.